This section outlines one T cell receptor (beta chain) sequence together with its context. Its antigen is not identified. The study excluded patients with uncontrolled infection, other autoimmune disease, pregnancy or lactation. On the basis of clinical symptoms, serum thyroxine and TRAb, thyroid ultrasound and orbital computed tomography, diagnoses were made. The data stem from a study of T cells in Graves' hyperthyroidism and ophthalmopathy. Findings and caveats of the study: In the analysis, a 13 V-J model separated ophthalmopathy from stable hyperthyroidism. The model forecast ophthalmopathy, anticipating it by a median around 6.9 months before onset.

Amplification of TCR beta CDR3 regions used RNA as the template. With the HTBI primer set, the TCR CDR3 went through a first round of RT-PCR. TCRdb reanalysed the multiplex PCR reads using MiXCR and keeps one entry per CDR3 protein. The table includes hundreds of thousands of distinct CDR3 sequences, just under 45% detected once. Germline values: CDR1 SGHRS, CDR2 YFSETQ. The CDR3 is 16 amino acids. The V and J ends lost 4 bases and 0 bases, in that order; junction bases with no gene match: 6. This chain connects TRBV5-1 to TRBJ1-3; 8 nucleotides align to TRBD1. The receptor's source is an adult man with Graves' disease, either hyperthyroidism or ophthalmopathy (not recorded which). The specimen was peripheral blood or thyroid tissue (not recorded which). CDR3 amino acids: CASSEWTGSSGNTIYF. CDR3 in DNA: TGCGCCAGCAGCGAATGGACAGGGAGCTCTGGAAACACCATATATTTT.